This TCR beta chain was retrieved from a study of cytomegalovirus exposure and HLA in healthy donors. Study-wide points: Cytomegalovirus-associated status was assigned to about 180 TCR beta chains. One later analysis, an examination of the approximately 130 validation repertoires, found that first-cohort TCR clusters tended to co-occur in them. Three of the chains that were CMV-associated were confirmed in vitro to be specific for CMV antigens.

The V gene end was trimmed by 4 bases and the J gene end by 2 bases; junction bases not matched to a gene: 4. CDR1 and CDR2 from the germline V gene are LNHDA and SQIVND (reference sequence). This CDR3 has 15 residues. With regard to this clone: The antigen is unknown.

The donors belonged to the approximately 120-subject validation cohort, separate from the roughly 720-subject first cohort. The assay was immunoSEQ multiplex PCR, and TCRdb's table has in-frame clones only and misses some. The sample consists of 80,000 or so clones, 90% to 95% of them appearing once. The receptor was derived from a woman aged 18-29 years in good health and CMV-seronegative. The rearrangement uses TRBV19 and TRBJ2-7; 11 positions match TRBD2. Sequencing was performed on PBMCs. CDR3 protein: CASSTGTSGTYEQYF. DNA for the CDR3: TGTGCCAGTAGTACCGGGACTAGCGGCACCTACGAGCAGTACTTC.